What follows is one T cell receptor (beta chain) and its context. A single-stranded UMI oligo with SP2 sequence was ligated to cDNA 3' ends. The first PCR ran about 4 cycles with an equimolar RC1.1 and RC1.2 beta primer mix. TCRdb called the UMI-ligation and nested PCR reads again in MiXCR, with one record for every CDR3 protein. The sample has some 41,000 distinct CDR3 sequences; 17% are singletons. This sample is drawn from a study of quantifying T cell responses using KT2 cells. Study overall: cDNA was made from DNase-treated RNA using alpha and beta constant primers.

Known numbers of the T cell clone KT2 were added to PBMC. The sample comprised PBMCs spiked with cells of the T cell clone KT2. The clonotype comes from a human donor.

CDR3 residues: CASSFTGADTQYF. The CDR3 DNA follows: TGTGCCAGCAGCTTTACTGGGGCAGATACGCAGTATTTT. The chain recombines TRBV7-3 with TRBJ2-3, with no clear D. Deletions cut 3 bases from V and 4 bases from J, with 8 bases between. CDR1 and CDR2 from the germline V gene are SGHTA and FQGTGA. The length of the CDR3 is 13 residues.